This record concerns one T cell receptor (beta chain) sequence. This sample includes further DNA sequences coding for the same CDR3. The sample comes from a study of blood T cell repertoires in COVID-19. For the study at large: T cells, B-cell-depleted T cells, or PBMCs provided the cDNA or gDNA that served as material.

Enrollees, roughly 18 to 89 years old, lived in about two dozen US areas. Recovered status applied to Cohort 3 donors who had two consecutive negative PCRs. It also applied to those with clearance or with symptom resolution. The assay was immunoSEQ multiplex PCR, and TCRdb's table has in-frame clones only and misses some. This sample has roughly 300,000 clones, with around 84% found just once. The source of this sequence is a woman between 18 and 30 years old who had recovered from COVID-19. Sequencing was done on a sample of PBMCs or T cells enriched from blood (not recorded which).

Here the CDR3 DNA reads TGTGCCAGCAGCTTAGACAGCCGCAATCAGCCCCAGCATTTT. This gives the protein CASSLDSRNQPQHF. The V call is TRBV7-9, the J call TRBJ1-5; D is uncertain. V lost 1 base to trimming and J lost 2 bases, with 6 bases between them. Germline lookup yields CDR1 SEHNR and CDR2 FQNEAQ (reference sequence). The CDR3 length is 14 residues.